This TCR beta chain was obtained from a study of control samples from healthy donors and cancer patients (dated by TCRdb to the early 2020s). Concerning this clone itself: The target of this receptor is not known. Base qualities were left out, and no much larger clone turns up one base away.

To prepare the library, the immunoSEQ multiplex PCR assay was applied. TCRdb took this table from immuneACCESS and kept in-frame rearrangements with V and J called. Such tables lack part of the clones; where checked against another copy, unresolved V genes explain under half of the gap, and the rest is unexplained. This sample lists around 110,000 clones; over 75% were detected once. About 1.1% of the sample comes from the top ten. The CDR3 runs 15 amino acids, cysteine and phenylalanine included. The DNA shown is the 45-base CDR3, in frame from base 1. V has 6 bases trimmed and J has 4 bases trimmed; junction bases matching no gene number 6. The germline V gene sets CDR1 to SGHAT and CDR2 to FQNNGV.

The sequence came from a woman aged 45-65 years with colorectal cancer. Sequencing was performed on PBMCs. The chain uses TRBV11-2 and TRBJ2-1, with 10 bases matching TRBD2. The DNA sequence reads TGTGCCAGCAGAACCACTAGCGGGGAATACAATGAGCAGTTCTTC. It translates as CASRTTSGEYNEQFF.